This T cell receptor (beta chain) was profiled in a study of cytomegalovirus exposure and HLA in healthy donors. In germline, CDR1 is SGHTA, CDR2 FQGNSA. The CDR3 loop spans 15 amino acids. V was clipped by 5 bases and J by 6 bases; unmatched bases: 6. Study observations and caveats: Being productive about 87% or about 30% of the time was typical of most TCR beta V segments in an earlier analysis. From TCR beta sequences, most subjects' HLA-A and HLA-B alleles were reportedly predicted accurately.

This clone has only a few counts. No antigen is known for it. PCR used 60 Vbeta primers and 13 Jbeta primers. Assay: immunoSEQ multiplex PCR; the TCRdb copy retains only in-frame clones and omits some. The sample shows roughly 100,000 clones, under 80% of them seen only once. J is TRBJ2-1 and V is TRBV7-2, with 11 bases matching TRBD2. This clonotype originated in a woman between 40 and 50 years old in good health and CMV-seropositive. Sequenced sample: PBMCs. DNA of the CDR3: TGTGCCAGCAGCATCCCGGGACTAGCGGTCAATGAGCAGTTCTTC. Its translation is CASSIPGLAVNEQFF. Together with reference TRBV7-2 and TRBJ2-1, the CDR3 gives the full variable domain: GAGVSQSPSNKVTEKGKDVELRCDPISGHTALYWYRQSLGQGLEFLIYFQGNSAPDKSGLPSDRFSAERTGGSVSTLTIQRTQQEDSAVYLCASSIPGLAVNEQFFGPGTRLTVL.